Below, 11 T cell receptor beta chains from the same sample are listed, as sequenced in a study of long-term antiretroviral therapy in people with HIV. The assay, immunoSEQ v3.0, was run at survey level. Using immunoSEQ multiplex PCR, the repertoire was profiled, and TCRdb retains in-frame clones only, with some absent. The sample comprises more than 9,500 clones, 70% to 85% of which are singletons, and more than 10% rests with the top ten. The specimen comprised unsorted PBMCs, sampled 3.1 years before starting antiretroviral therapy. These receptors were taken from a man between 40 and 49 years old with HIV.

V usage is TRBV25-1 and J usage is TRBJ2-3; unclear D gene. The V and J ends lost 3 bases and 2 bases respectively, with 18 bases between them. CDR1 MGHDK and CDR2 SYGVNS come from the germline V gene. This CDR3 has 17 residues. CDR3 residues: CASSESKKISATDTQYF. The CDR3 DNA sequence: TGTGCCAGCAGTGAGTCCAAAAAGATTAGTGCCACAGATACGCAGTATTTT.

This clone was detected once. The V call is TRBV11-2, the J call TRBJ2-3; D possibly uses TRBD1 or TRBD2 (5 bases each). V lost 4 bases, J lost 0 bases, and 14 bases lay in between. The CDR3 spans 16 residues. The germline CDR1 and CDR2 sequences are SGHAT and FQNNGV. The CDR3 DNA follows: TGTGCCAGCAGCTGGGGGAGCTTGGCTAGCACAGATACGCAGTATTTT. Amino acid sequence: CASSWGSLASTDTQYF.

V usage is TRBV4-3 and J usage is TRBJ2-1, with D possibly being TRBD2 (6 bases). Trimming took 0 bases from V and 8 from J, leaving 14 bases between them. Germline values: CDR1 LGHNA, CDR2 YSLEER. This CDR3 comprises 15 residues. DNA for the CDR3: TGCGCCAGCAGCCAAGAACTAGCCGAGGGGCATGAGCAGTTCTTC. Encoded protein: CASSQELAEGHEQFF.

This clone was counted a few times. The V gene is TRBV7-3, the J gene TRBJ2-1; D is possibly TRBD2 (6 bases). Trimming left V 4 bases short and J 4 bases short, with 11 bases between. In germline, CDR1 is SGHTA, CDR2 FQGTGA. This CDR3 is 14 amino acids long. The CDR3 loop is CASSSLGRYNEQFF. DNA of the CDR3: TGTGCCAGCAGCTCCCTAGGGAGGTACAATGAGCAGTTCTTC. Complete variable domain (other parts from reference TRBV7-3 and TRBJ2-1): GAGVSQTPSNKVTEKGKYVELRCDPISGHTALYWYRQSLGQGPEFLIYFQGTGAADDSGLPNDRFFAVRPEGSVSTLKIQRTERGDSAVYLCASSSLGRYNEQFFGPGTRLTVL.

The CDR3, as DNA: TGCAGTTACGACAGGGAAAACATTCAGTACTTC. Its translation: CSYDRENIQYF. V is TRBV20-1 and J is TRBJ2-4; TRBD1 agrees at 7 bases. Germline values: CDR1 DFQATT, CDR2 SNEGSKA (reference sequence). The CDR3 runs 11 residues. V gave up 8 bases and J gave up 5 bases; unmatched junction bases: 3.

The chain carries TRBV5-5 and TRBJ1-1, with a possible D match to TRBD1 (5 bases). This CDR3 is 15 amino acids long. V shed 1 base and J shed 2 bases, with 12 bases lying between them. CDR1 and CDR2 from the germline V gene are SGHKS and YYEKEE (reference sequence). The CDR3 sequence is CASSLMGGTNTEAFF. Written as DNA, the CDR3 is TGTGCCAGCAGCTTGATGGGGGGTACCAACACTGAAGCTTTCTTT.

The chain uses TRBV7-6 and TRBJ2-5; D remains unclear. Germline-derived CDR1 and CDR2 are SGHVS and FNYEAQ. The CDR3 is 16 amino acids. The V end lost 2 bases, the J end lost 2 bases, and 15 bases lay between the germline ends. The CDR3 sequence: CASSLLFAGTQETQYF. CDR3 DNA sequence: TGTGCCAGCAGCTTATTGTTCGCTGGTACACAAGAGACCCAGTACTTC.

This clone occurred once. V and J are TRBV18 and TRBJ1-2; D might be TRBD1 (5 bases). V was cut by 4 bases and J by 1 base, with 16 bases left in between. The CDR3 spans 16 residues. Germline V gene sequence: CDR1 KGHSH, CDR2 LQKENI. CDR3 amino acids: CASSRTRDGFNYGYTF. As DNA, the CDR3 is TGTGCCAGCTCACGGACCCGGGACGGATTTAACTATGGCTACACCTTC.

The V gene is TRBV7-2, the J gene TRBJ2-1; D gene uncertain. The CDR3 totals 13 residues. The V gene lost 7 bases and the J gene lost 4 bases, with 11 bases spanning the gap. In germline, CDR1 is SGHTA, CDR2 FQGNSA. The DNA for the CDR3 is TGTGCCAGCACAGACGCAGAGTACAATGAGCAGTTCTTC. Amino acids: CASTDAEYNEQFF.

The chain uses TRBV7-2 and TRBJ2-5, with 9 bases that match TRBD1. This CDR3 is built from 14 residues. Unmatched junction bases numbered 5, after V lost 5 bases and J lost 4 bases. Per the germline V gene, CDR1 is SGHTA and CDR2 is FQGNSA. The DNA for the CDR3 is TGTGCCAGCAGCCGGGACAGGGCGGCAGAGACCCAGTACTTC. It translates to CASSRDRAAETQYF.

The chain combines TRBV27 with TRBJ1-5, with TRBD1 as a possible D gene (6 bases). Germline CDR1 and CDR2: MNHEY and SMNVEV (reference sequence). The CDR3 length is 14 residues. Trimming took 8 bases from V and 2 from J, leaving 13 bases between them. CDR3: CASGEGEGNQPQHF. For the CDR3, the DNA is TGTGCCAGCGGTGAGGGGGAGGGCAATCAGCCCCAGCATTTT.